A single sample is the source of the 2 T cell receptor beta chains below, sequenced in a study of technical replicates of blood from several donors. The protocol was immunoSEQ multiplex PCR, while the TCRdb copy is restricted to in-frame clones and leaves out a portion. This table has 80,000 to 90,000 clones, around 94% appearing once. The sample comprised T cells isolated from PBMCs. These receptors originate from a human donor in good health.

This clone was picked up one time. The genes are TRBV29-1 and TRBJ2-7; possibly TRBD1 for D (6 bases). Germline V CDR1 and CDR2: SQVTM, ANQGSEA. The germline V and J ends were trimmed by 4 bases and 5 bases, with 12 bases remaining between them. This CDR3 contains 12 residues. CDR3 DNA sequence: TGCAGCGTTGCACAGGGCGGAGACGAGCAGTACTTC. Translating it yields CSVAQGGDEQYF.

The chain couples TRBV7-6 to TRBJ1-2, with no clear D. The ends were cut back, 5 bases at V and 4 bases at J, with 20 bases in the middle. Per the germline V gene, CDR1 is SGHVS and CDR2 is FNYEAQ. This CDR3 spans 16 amino acids. The CDR3 sequence is CASSEHGSPEGYGYTF. The CDR3 DNA follows: TGTGCCAGCAGCGAACACGGGTCCCCGGAGGGCTATGGCTACACCTTC. Full variable domain (missing parts from reference TRBV7-6 and TRBJ1-2): GAGVSQSPRYKVTKRGQDVALRCDPISGHVSLYWYRQALGQGPEFLTYFNYEAQQDKSGLPNDRFSAERPEGSISTLTIQRTEQRDSAMYRCASSEHGSPEGYGYTFGSGTRLTVV.